Listed below are T cell receptor beta chains from one sample, sequenced in a study of T cells after yellow fever vaccination. One entry per CDR3 protein results from TCRdb running MiXCR on the 5' RACE reads. The sample shows 280,000 or so distinct CDR3 sequences, roughly 9% of them seen only once. Sequenced material: CD4+ T cells sorted from PBMCs, taken 5 days after the yellow fever booster vaccination. Receptors were obtained from a man younger than 30 who received the YFV17D yellow fever vaccine. Each CDR3 is given with its conserved first and last residue. D genes are given only for firm matches. Some rows have no size entry. The others give once, few or many, or a class for an expanded clone.

clone_size j_call v_call d_call cdr3_aa cdr3_nt
many TRBJ2-5 TRBV5-1 . CASSLVSGGQETQYF TGCGCCAGCAGCTTGGTTTCGGGCGGTCAAGAGACCCAGTACTTC
. TRBJ2-5 TRBV6-2/TRBV6-3 TRBD2 CASTYGTTSETQYF TGTGCCAGCACCTACGGGACTACCTCAGAGACCCAGTACTTC
few TRBJ2-2 TRBV7-9 TRBD2 CASRISSGDTGELFF TGTGCCAGCAGAATTAGCAGCGGGGACACCGGGGAGCTGTTTTTT
. TRBJ1-4 TRBV20-1 . CSADGTPNEKLFF TGCAGTGCGGACGGGACTCCTAATGAAAAACTGTTTTTT
. TRBJ2-5 TRBV18 . CASSPRTSQETQYF TGTGCCAGCTCACCACGCACCAGCCAAGAGACCCAGTACTTC
many TRBJ2-7 TRBV7-3 . CASSLTDGYEQYF TGTGCCAGCAGCTTAACGGACGGCTACGAGCAGTACTTC
many TRBJ2-1 TRBV7-3 . CASSPGTFYNEQFF TGTGCCAGCAGCCCCGGGACATTTTACAATGAGCAGTTCTTC
few TRBJ2-3 TRBV20-1 . CSASASADTQYF TGCAGTGCTAGTGCTAGCGCAGATACGCAGTATTTT
. TRBJ1-2 TRBV6-5 . CASRSQALYGYTF TGTGCCAGCAGGTCCCAGGCCTTGTATGGCTACACCTTC
few TRBJ2-1 TRBV5-1 TRBD1 CASSPGQVQYNEQFF TGCGCCAGCAGCCCTGGACAGGTCCAGTACAATGAGCAGTTCTTC
many TRBJ2-5 TRBV7-6 . CASSFPQETQYF TGTGCCAGCAGCTTCCCCCAAGAGACCCAGTACTTC
. TRBJ1-5 TRBV19 . CASIARQFSNQPQHF TGTGCCAGTATCGCACGACAGTTTAGCAATCAGCCCCAGCATTTT
. TRBJ1-2 TRBV12-3/TRBV12-4 TRBD1 CASSVTGRGYTF TGTGCCAGCAGCGTGACAGGGAGAGGCTACACCTTC
. TRBJ1-1 TRBV5-1 . CASSALQTNTEAFF TGCGCCAGCAGCGCTTTACAGACTAACACTGAAGCTTTCTTT
. TRBJ2-3 TRBV7-2 . CASSLNPPGGGAPQYF TGTGCCAGCAGCTTAAACCCCCCTGGAGGGGGGGCTCCGCAGTATTTT
few TRBJ2-5 TRBV5-1 . CASSLGLGPGETQYF TGCGCCAGCAGCTTGGGATTGGGTCCGGGCGAGACCCAGTACTTC
few TRBJ2-5 TRBV7-2 . CASSDIITGETQYF TGTGCCAGCAGCGATATTATCACGGGCGAGACCCAGTACTTC
many TRBJ2-7 TRBV15 . CATSRGLTGSHYEQYF TGTGCCACCAGCAGAGGGCTAACAGGGAGCCACTACGAGCAGTACTTC
once TRBJ2-4 TRBV5-6 TRBD1 CASSPRQGWIAIQYF TGTGCCAGCAGCCCGAGACAGGGTTGGATCGCCATTCAGTACTTC
. TRBJ1-1 TRBV4-2 . CASSHPSTGRGAFF TGTGCCAGCAGCCATCCATCAACGGGCAGGGGAGCTTTCTTT
. TRBJ2-5 TRBV5-4 . CASSSGAGFQETQYF TGTGCCAGCAGCTCTGGGGCGGGTTTCCAAGAGACCCAGTACTTC
. TRBJ1-1 TRBV20-1 TRBD1 CSAPTGTVTRTEAFF TGCAGTGCACCCACCGGGACAGTGACCCGCACTGAAGCTTTCTTT
. TRBJ2-1 TRBV12-3/TRBV12-4 TRBD2 CASRRRLAGSYNEQFF TGTGCCAGCAGGCGTCGACTAGCGGGGTCCTACAATGAGCAGTTCTTC